The source of this T cell receptor beta chain is a study of identical twins. The germline gives CDR1 KGHDR, CDR2 SFDVKD. V lost 5 bases and J 0 bases, leaving 19 bases between the germline ends. This CDR3 has 18 amino acids. The study's findings and limits: It was out-of-frame TCR alpha sharing in monozygotic twins that models underestimated.

About this clonotype itself: What it recognizes is unknown.

Using its own MiXCR run on the 5' RACE reads, TCRdb lists one record per CDR3 protein. The data show about 340,000 distinct CDR3 sequences, with roughly 10% seen just once and around 8.6% held by the top ten. The receptor was isolated from a woman aged 45-65 years in good health. The sequenced material came from naive T cells sorted from blood. The chain links TRBV24-1 to TRBJ2-1, with D tentatively TRBD2 (5 bases). The CDR3 bases are TGTGCCACCAGTGCATCCCGGGCCGGGGAGAGCTCCTACAATGAGCAGTTCTTC. This sequence encodes CATSASRAGESSYNEQFF.